This T cell receptor beta chain is drawn from a study of T cell changes during pregnancy in multiple sclerosis. This CDR3 is built from 15 residues. V shed 2 bases and J 4 bases; nucleotides not matched to a gene: 8. The germline V gene has CDR1 MNHEY and CDR2 SMNVEV (reference sequence). Sequenced by immunoSEQ multiplex PCR; TCRdb stores in-frame clones only, minus some. The sample has fewer than 130,000 clones, 90% to 95% seen once. This chain joins TRBV27 and TRBJ2-7; 7 bases are shared with TRBD1. Here the sequenced sample was peripheral blood, taken after pregnancy. The receptor comes from a female donor with multiple sclerosis, enrolled in a pregnancy study. CDR3 DNA sequence: TGTGCCAGCAGTTTAAGGTGGACAGGCCTTTACGAGCAGTACTTC. Protein product: CASSLRWTGLYEQYF.